What follows describes a single T cell receptor beta chain. Antigen: not known. The data originate from a study of graft-versus-host responses after intestinal transplantation. Across the whole study: Isolated intestinal, liver-intestinal, or multivisceral transplants had been given to the recipients.

From germline, CDR1 is LNHDA and CDR2 SQIVND (reference sequence). This CDR3 has 16 residues. The V gene lost 3 bases and the J gene lost 0 bases, with 15 bases spanning the gap. Findings and caveats of the study: GvH clones detected in recipient marrow included some appearing first in ileum or blood. Peak circulating GvH clone levels tracked with early post-transplant HvG declines. Where graft-donor T cell macrochimerism was present, patients had high graft-versus-host to host-versus-graft clonal ratios in allografts.

Libraries were prepared by immunoSEQ multiplex PCR; TCRdb keeps only in-frame clonotypes and omits some of them. Of around 100,000 clones in the sample, about 92% are singletons; the top ten hold more than 0.95%. The chain has TRBV19 and TRBJ2-7, with D uncertain. The sequence was obtained from a human donor who was the organ donor for an intestinal transplant. The sequences come from unstimulated CD8+ T cells sorted from spleen or lymph node cells, collected before transplant. The CDR3 loop reads CASSIALGLSSYEQYF. The CDR3 DNA sequence: TGTGCCAGTAGTATTGCTCTAGGATTAAGCTCCTACGAGCAGTACTTC.